This T cell receptor (beta chain) was obtained from a study of cytomegalovirus exposure and HLA in healthy donors. Study outcomes and limitations: The productive fraction for most TCR beta V segments was about 87% or about 30% in an earlier analysis.

In this sample, this clone turned up a few times. Its specificity is unknown. In germline, CDR1 is MNHEY, CDR2 SVGAGI. This CDR3 contains 14 residues. The V segment lost 6 bases and the J segment 4 bases; nucleotides outside the gene matches: 6. The PCR used 60 Vbeta and 13 Jbeta primers. Profiling relied on immunoSEQ multiplex PCR, and the TCRdb table lists in-frame clones only, not all of them. The data hold 200,000 or so clones, with roughly 80% observed a single time. The sequenced material came from PBMCs. This chain joins TRBV6-5 and TRBJ1-5, with 7 bases fitting TRBD1. This clonotype originated in a male donor in good health and CMV-seronegative. The CDR3 protein is CASSGGTENQPQHF. CDR3 in DNA: TGTGCCAGCAGCGGTGGGACAGAGAATCAGCCCCAGCATTTT.